These 5 T cell receptor beta chains originate from one sample sequenced in a study of T cells in severe cutaneous drug reactions. The patients sequenced had a carbamazepine-induced Stevens-Johnson syndrome or toxic epidermal necrolysis reaction. The iRepertoire multiplex PCR system with TCR subtype-specific primers built both bulk and single-cell libraries. TCRdb re-called the multiplex PCR reads, yielding one record per CDR3 amino acid sequence without DNA. The ten most abundant clones cover about 7.8% of a sample with tens of thousands of distinct CDR3 sequences. The sequenced sample was PBMCs. All receptors derive from a human donor with toxic epidermal necrolysis, a severe cutaneous drug reaction.

The rearrangement joins TRBV7-9 to TRBJ1-3. CDR1 is SEHNR and CDR2 is FQNEAQ in the germline V gene (reference sequence). The CDR3 has 12 amino acids. The CDR3 region is CASRSSGNTIYF.

J is TRBJ1-2 and V is TRBV30; TCRdb's assignment of TRBD1 cannot be checked, as there is no DNA. Germline CDR1 reads GTSNPN; CDR2 reads SVGIG (reference sequence). The CDR3 consists of 13 residues. This chain's CDR3 is CAWIGAGGDGYTF.

The chain combines TRBV4-2 with TRBJ1-1; TCRdb's D gene call, TRBD1, goes unchecked for lack of DNA. Germline loops: CDR1 LGHNA, CDR2 YNFKEQ. The CDR3 has 16 amino acids. The CDR3 spells CASSQAQTGKKAEAFF.

The chain has TRBV3-1 and TRBJ2-7; the TCRdb call, TRBD1, lacks DNA for checking. CDR1 is LGHDT, CDR2 YNNKEL, per germline (reference sequence). The CDR3 runs 15 residues. CDR3 sequence reads: CASSPRDRGGYEQYF.

This clonotype is labeled medium-sized based on frequency. The chain carries TRBV9 and TRBJ2-3; absent DNA, TCRdb's TRBD1 call cannot be checked. Germline lookup yields CDR1 SGDLS and CDR2 YYNGEE. This CDR3 region has 14 residues. CDR3 protein: CASSRGESTDTQYF.